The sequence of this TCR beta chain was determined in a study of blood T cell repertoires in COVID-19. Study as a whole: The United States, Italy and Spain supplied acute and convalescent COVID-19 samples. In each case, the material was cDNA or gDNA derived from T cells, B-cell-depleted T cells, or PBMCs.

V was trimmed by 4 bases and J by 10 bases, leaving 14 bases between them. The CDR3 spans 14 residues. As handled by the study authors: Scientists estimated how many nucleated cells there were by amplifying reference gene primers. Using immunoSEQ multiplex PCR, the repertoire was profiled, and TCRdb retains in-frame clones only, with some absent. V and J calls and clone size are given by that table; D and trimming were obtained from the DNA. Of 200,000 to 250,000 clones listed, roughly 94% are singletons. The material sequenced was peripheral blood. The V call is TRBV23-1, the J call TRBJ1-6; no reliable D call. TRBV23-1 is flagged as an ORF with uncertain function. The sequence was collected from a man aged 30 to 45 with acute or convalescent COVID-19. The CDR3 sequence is CASSLEGIESPLHF. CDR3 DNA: TGCGCCAGCAGTCTGGAGGGAATAGAATCACCCCTCCACTTT.